This T cell receptor beta chain was profiled in a study of Graves' ophthalmopathy and Graves' hyperthyroidism. RNA transcripts yielded amplified TCR beta CDR3 regions. A first-round RT-PCR used HTBI primers, followed by a second-round multiplex PCR. One entry per CDR3 protein, called by TCRdb with MiXCR from the multiplex PCR reads. This sample has 1 million to 1.3 million distinct CDR3 sequences, with approximately 35% found just once. CDR3 length: 16 amino acids. From germline, CDR1 is KGHDR and CDR2 SFDVKD. The V segment lost 0 bases and the J segment 7 bases; nucleotides outside the gene matches: 10. People with hyperthyroidism were aged 18 to 65 and newly diagnosed, under 2 months' duration. Orbital computed tomography, thyroid ultrasound, TRAb, serum thyroxine and clinical symptoms formed the basis of diagnosis.

The clonotype comes from an adult man with Graves' hyperthyroidism. V is TRBV24-1 and J is TRBJ1-2, with 7 bases that match TRBD1. What was sequenced was peripheral blood or thyroid tissue (not recorded which). The CDR3 nucleotides are TGTGCCACCAGTGATTTGTGCCCGGGACAGTCGGTTGGCTACACCTTC. It specifies CATSDLCPGQSVGYTF.